The clone carrying this T cell receptor beta chain was counted only a few times. This CDR3 is built from 14 residues. With V trimmed by 6 bases and J by 5 bases, 7 bases remained unmatched. From germline, CDR1 is SQVTM and CDR2 ANQGSEA. The source of the sample is a study of blood T cell repertoires in COVID-19. In the study overall: Both acute and convalescent COVID-19 samples were obtained from the United States, Italy and Spain. Sources were T cells, B-cell-depleted T cells, or PBMCs; the material itself was cDNA or gDNA.

Under the authors' procedure: Reference gene primer amplification gave nucleated cell count estimates. Assay: immunoSEQ multiplex PCR; the TCRdb copy retains only in-frame clones and omits some. V and J calls and clone size are those listed in that table; D and trimming were worked out from the DNA. The sample has about 49,000 clones, 70% to 85% seen once. Specimen: peripheral blood. This sequence originates from a human donor in a cohort sampled during active COVID-19. This chain connects TRBV29-1 to TRBJ2-2; TRBD1 aligns across 9 bases. CDR3 residues: CSVDGTGRTGELFF. Written as DNA, the CDR3 is TGCAGCGTGGACGGGACAGGGAGAACCGGGGAGCTGTTTTTT.